Described below is a single TCR beta chain sequence and its context. Its antigen is not known. The sample comes from a study of T cell responses to AZD1222 COVID-19 vaccine. Study conclusions and caveats: Clonal diversity was possibly underestimated; the donors were predominantly white British and more often female.

V lost 3 bases, J lost 6 bases, and 11 bases lay in between. This CDR3 is built from 13 residues. Sequencing used immunoSEQ multiplex PCR; TCRdb keeps in-frame clones, though not all of them. The sample lists about 78,000 clones, over 75% seen once, with 5% in the top ten. Source: peripheral blood, taken on day 0 of MenACWY control vaccination. The clonotype comes from an adult in good health. The V call is TRBV12-3 or TRBV12-4, the J call TRBJ1-1, with D unresolved. The CDR3 sequence: CASSLQDGAEAFF. DNA of the CDR3: TGTGCCAGCAGTTTGCAGGACGGCGCTGAAGCTTTCTTT.